This T cell receptor (beta chain) was documented in a study of cytomegalovirus exposure and HLA in healthy donors. A multiplex PCR was run with 60 Vbeta primers and 13 Jbeta primers. TCRdb keeps only in-frame clones here, not all; method: immunoSEQ multiplex PCR. The data contain about 120,000 clones, 55% to 70% of them singletons. Germline CDR1 reads LNHNV; CDR2 reads YYDKDF (reference sequence). The CDR3 is 15 amino acids. The V and J ends lost 5 bases and 4 bases, in that order; junction bases with no gene match: 9. Sequenced material: PBMCs. The TCR sequence derives from a woman between 25 and 40 years old in good health and CMV-seronegative. V and J are TRBV15 and TRBJ2-5; 8 bases agree with TRBD1. CDR3 amino acids: CATSSPDRDVETQYF. CDR3 nucleotides: TGTGCCACCAGCTCCCCGGACAGGGATGTAGAGACCCAGTACTTC.